The sequence of this T cell receptor (beta chain) was determined in a study of identical twins. This clonotype was seen more than once but under ten times. Its antigen is unknown. Findings and limits, study-wide: Models underestimated TCR alpha sharing (out-of-frame) in monozygotic twins. The study found weaker excess twin sharing in beta out-of-frame sequences.

CDR3 size: 15 residues. Germline CDR1 MGHRA, CDR2 YSYEKL. V lost 0 bases and J 4 bases, leaving 12 bases between the germline ends. Template switching added a universal primer site, and cDNA bore unique molecular identifiers. TCRdb passed the 5' RACE reads through MiXCR, listing each CDR3 protein once. The sample has about 1.7 million distinct CDR3 sequences; about 32% are singletons. Sample: cord blood. The sequence came from a newborn girl in good health. V usage is TRBV4-1 and J usage is TRBJ1-2; the D is unclear. CDR3 region: CASSQDLELPYGYTF. The CDR3 DNA reads as TGCGCCAGCAGCCAAGATTTGGAGTTACCCTATGGCTACACCTTC.